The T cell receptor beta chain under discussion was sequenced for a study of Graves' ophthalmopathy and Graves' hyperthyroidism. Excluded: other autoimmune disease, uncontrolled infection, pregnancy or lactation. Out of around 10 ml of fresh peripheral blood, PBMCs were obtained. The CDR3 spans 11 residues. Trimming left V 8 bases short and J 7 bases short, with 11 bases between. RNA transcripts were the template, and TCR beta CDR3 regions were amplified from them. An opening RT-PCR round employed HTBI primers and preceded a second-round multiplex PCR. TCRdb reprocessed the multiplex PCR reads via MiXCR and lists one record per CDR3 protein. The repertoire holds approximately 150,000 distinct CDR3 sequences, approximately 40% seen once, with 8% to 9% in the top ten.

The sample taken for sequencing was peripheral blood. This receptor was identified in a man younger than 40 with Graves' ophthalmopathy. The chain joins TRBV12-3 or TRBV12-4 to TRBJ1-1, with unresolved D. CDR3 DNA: TGTGCCAGCCGGGCAAGATATGAAGCTTTCTTT. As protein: CASRARYEAFF.